The next 25 T cell receptor beta chains were all read from a single sample in a study of blood T cell repertoires in COVID-19. Sequencing was performed with immunoSEQ multiplex PCR; in TCRdb, only in-frame clones are kept and a portion is missing. This sample has approximately 250,000 clones, with about 80% found just once. Input material: peripheral blood. These receptors were obtained from a woman between 50 and 59 years old with acute or convalescent COVID-19.

This clone appeared once. The chain links TRBV19 to TRBJ2-1, with D perhaps matching TRBD2 (6 bases). Trimming pared 4 bases from V and 7 bases from J, leaving 11 bases between. The germline gives CDR1 LNHDA, CDR2 SQIVND (reference sequence). This CDR3 has 13 amino acids. This CDR3 is CASSTDGGNEQFF. As DNA, the CDR3 is TGTGCCAGTAGTACGGACGGAGGGAATGAGCAGTTCTTC.

The table lists this clone with a count of one. The V call is TRBV19, the J call TRBJ2-5; perhaps TRBD1 as D (6 bases). This CDR3 is 14 amino acids long. The germline V and J ends were trimmed by 6 bases and 4 bases, with 15 bases remaining between them. Germline CDR1 and CDR2: LNHDA and SQIVND (reference sequence). CDR3 DNA sequence: TGTGCCAGTAGAGATTTGAGGGGGTCAGAGACCCAGTACTTC. Translation gives CASRDLRGSETQYF.

The rearrangement uses TRBV5-1 and TRBJ2-7; D might be TRBD1 (5 bases). V lost 0 bases, J lost 0 bases, and 7 bases lay in between. The germline V gene encodes CDR1 SGHRS and CDR2 YFSETQ. The CDR3 contains 14 residues. The CDR3: CASSLVQDSYEQYF. The DNA for the CDR3 is TGCGCCAGCAGCTTGGTACAGGACTCCTACGAGCAGTACTTC. Supplemented by reference TRBV5-1 and TRBJ2-7, the full variable domain reads KAGVTQTPRYLIKTRGQQVTLSCSPISGHRSVSWYQQTPGQGLQFLFEYFSETQRNKGNFPGRFSGRQFSNSRSEMNVSTLELGDSALYLCASSLVQDSYEQYFGPGTRLTVT.

CDR3 coding DNA: TGTGCCAGCAGCGGGGACATTAGCGGCTACACCTTC. Translated: CASSGDISGYTF. V and J are TRBV2 and TRBJ1-2; D possibly corresponds to TRBD1 (6 bases). Trimming removed 6 bases from V and 8 bases from J, with 13 bases in between. Germline CDR1 is SNHLY and CDR2 is FYNNEI. The CDR3 contains 12 residues.

The rearrangement uses TRBV7-9 and TRBJ1-6; tentatively, D is TRBD1 (5 bases). V was clipped by 5 bases and J by 10 bases, with 12 bases between them. There are 13 residues in the CDR3. Germline loops: CDR1 SEHNR, CDR2 FQNEAQ (reference sequence). For the CDR3, the DNA is TGTGCCAGCAGCCAGGGTTTCAGATCACCCCTCCACTTT. Protein product: CASSQGFRSPLHF.

V gene TRBV12-3 or TRBV12-4 combines with J gene TRBJ2-5, with TRBD1 as a possible D gene (5 bases). Deletions cut 5 bases from V and 7 bases from J, with 11 bases between. CDR3 length equals 12 residues. CDR3 protein: CASSPGKRTQYF. The CDR3 DNA is TGTGCCAGCAGTCCAGGGAAACGGACCCAGTACTTC.

The chain links TRBV5-4 to TRBJ2-7, with D perhaps matching TRBD1 (6 bases). Germline loops: CDR1 SGHNT, CDR2 YYREEE (reference sequence). The CDR3 runs to 15 residues. V was trimmed by 0 bases and J by 3 bases, leaving 13 bases between them. The CDR3 protein is CASSLDSRGVYEQYF. For the CDR3, the DNA is TGTGCCAGCAGCTTGGACTCCAGGGGAGTCTACGAGCAGTACTTC.

The chain uses TRBV19 and TRBJ1-5, with 9 bases matching TRBD1. The CDR3 loop spans 13 amino acids. V gave up 10 bases and J gave up 5 bases; unmatched junction bases: 6. CDR1 is LNHDA and CDR2 is SQIVND in the germline V gene (reference sequence). CDR3 nucleotides: TGTGCCACACTACAGGGGGCGCATCAGCCCCAGCATTTT. This translates into CATLQGAHQPQHF.

The V gene is TRBV7-2, the J gene TRBJ1-1, with D possibly matching TRBD1 (6 bases). Trimming took off 3 bases at V and 2 bases at J, with 13 bases between the two ends. This CDR3 is 15 amino acids long. Germline CDR1 SGHTA, CDR2 FQGNSA. DNA for the CDR3: TGTGCCAGCAGCTTGCCCGGGACACCTAACACTGAAGCTTTCTTT. This codes for CASSLPGTPNTEAFF.

The chain joins TRBV5-4 to TRBJ1-5; 9 bases are shared with TRBD1. J lost 6 bases, V lost 0 bases, and 4 bases had no gene match. The V gene's germline CDR1 is SGHNT and CDR2 YYREEE (reference sequence). The CDR3 consists of 15 residues. CDR3: CASSLGGTGSQPQHF. The CDR3 nucleotides are TGTGCCAGCAGCTTGGGGGGGACAGGGAGTCAGCCCCAGCATTTT.

The rearrangement uses TRBV4-1 and TRBJ1-5; 9 nucleotides match TRBD1. V shed 0 bases and J 8 bases; nucleotides not matched to a gene: 17. CDR1 and CDR2 (germline): MGHRA, YSYEKL. The CDR3 extends over 19 amino acids. CDR3 residues: CASSQELGTGPLEVEPQHF. CDR3 nucleotides: TGCGCCAGCAGCCAAGAATTGGGGACAGGGCCCCTTGAGGTAGAGCCCCAGCATTTT.

This chain joins TRBV2 and TRBJ2-7; 11 bases match TRBD2. V lost 7 bases and J lost 3; bases outside the gene matches: 8. The CDR3 spans 15 residues. Germline V gene sequence: CDR1 SNHLY, CDR2 FYNNEI. The DNA of the CDR3 is TGTGCCAGCACTCCACTAGCGGGAGTGGGCTACGAGCAGTACTTC. Translated, it gives CASTPLAGVGYEQYF.

V is TRBV10-3 and J is TRBJ1-2, with TRBD1 matching 10 bases. CDR1 and CDR2 (germline): ENHRY, SYGVKD. Losses at the gene ends were 6 bases for V and 4 bases for J; bases not matched to a gene: 8. The CDR3 consists of 15 residues. CDR3 in DNA: TGTGCCATCAGATCCGGGACAGGGGCCAGCTATGGCTACACCTTC. It yields the protein CAIRSGTGASYGYTF.

V is TRBV6-1 and J is TRBJ2-7; TRBD2 matches at 9 bases. This CDR3 is 15 amino acids long. The V and J ends lost 3 bases and 4 bases, in that order; junction bases with no gene match: 7. Germline V lookup: CDR1 MNHNS, CDR2 SASEGT. The DNA for the CDR3 is TGTGCCAGCAGTGAGGGTAGCGGGGGAATATACGAGCAGTACTTC. The encoded protein is CASSEGSGGIYEQYF.

The chain combines TRBV3-1 (or the pseudogene TRBV3-2) with TRBJ1-3; no clear D. The CDR3 consists of 14 residues. V was cut by 8 bases and J by 0 bases, with 11 bases left in between. CDR1 and CDR2 (germline): LGHDT, YNNKEL (reference sequence). CDR3 sequence (DNA): TGTGCCAGCGAGGAAGGAAACTCTGGAAACACCATATATTTT. Amino acid sequence: CASEEGNSGNTIYF.

This sequence joins TRBV11-3 and TRBJ1-1; D gene unclear. Trimming shortened V by 0 bases and J by 5 bases, and 7 bases separated the two germline ends. Germline lookup yields CDR1 SGHNT and CDR2 YENEEA. This CDR3 is 13 amino acids long. CDR3 in amino acids: CASSLDRDTEAFF. CDR3 coding DNA: TGTGCCAGCAGCTTAGATCGGGATACTGAAGCTTTCTTT.

The chain carries TRBV28 and TRBJ1-4; D is undetermined. Germline CDR1 MDHEN, CDR2 SYDVKM. This CDR3 is 12 amino acids long. V was shortened by 7 bases and J by 8 bases, with 11 bases between the two germline ends. The CDR3 sequence is CASNQSREKLFF. The CDR3 bases are TGTGCCAGCAATCAATCGCGGGAAAAACTGTTTTTT.

This rearrangement joins TRBV5-6 to TRBJ1-5; D may be TRBD1 (5 bases). Germline CDR1 reads SGHDT; CDR2 reads YYEEEE. The V end was cut by 1 base, the J end by 2 bases, with 13 bases between. This CDR3 is 16 amino acids long. CDR3 region: CASSLYRSSGNQPQHF. Written as DNA, the CDR3 is TGTGCCAGCAGCTTGTACAGGAGTTCGGGCAATCAGCCCCAGCATTTT.

The sample holds a few counts of this clone. The chain recombines TRBV6-5 with TRBJ1-1; 8 bases map to TRBD1. This CDR3 contains 13 residues. The germline V gene has CDR1 MNHEY and CDR2 SVGAGI. V trimming: 9 bases; J trimming: 2 bases; junction bases outside the gene matches: 5. For the CDR3, the DNA is TGTGCCAGGCCACAGGGGGGAAACACTGAAGCTTTCTTT. Translating gives CARPQGGNTEAFF.

The J gene is TRBJ1-1, the V gene TRBV15, with D perhaps matching TRBD1 (5 bases). This CDR3 has 14 residues. Germline values: CDR1 LNHNV, CDR2 YYDKDF (reference sequence). Between the trimmed V and J ends, which lost 5 bases and 2 bases, there was a span of 12 bases. The CDR3 DNA is TGTGCCACCAGCCCTCCGACAGTTAACACTGAAGCTTTCTTT. Protein product: CATSPPTVNTEAFF. The whole variable domain, remainder taken from reference TRBV15 and TRBJ1-1, is DAMVIQNPRYQVTQFGKPVTLSCSQTLNHNVMYWYQQKSSQAPKLLFHYYDKDFNNEADTPDNFQSRRPNTSFCFLDIRSPGLGDTAMYLCATSPPTVNTEAFFGQGTRLTVV.

The chain has TRBV12-3 or TRBV12-4 and TRBJ2-7, with 7 bases identical to TRBD1. This CDR3 comprises 13 residues. V lost 6 bases and J lost 6; bases outside the gene matches: 8. The CDR3 loop is CASSHDRESEQYF. Written as DNA, the CDR3 is TGTGCCAGCAGCCATGACAGGGAGTCCGAGCAGTACTTC.

The chain combines TRBV3-1 (or the pseudogene TRBV3-2) with TRBJ2-3; 8 nucleotides align to TRBD2. This CDR3 is 17 amino acids long. V was clipped by 2 bases and J by 4 bases; unmatched bases: 11. CDR1 is LGHDT, CDR2 YNNKEL, per germline (reference sequence). The CDR3 reads CASSQRSGGPGADTQYF. In nucleotides, the CDR3 is TGTGCCAGCAGCCAACGTTCGGGGGGGCCTGGGGCAGATACGCAGTATTTT.

In its sample, this clone was seen once. The V and J genes are TRBV28 and TRBJ1-2; 9 bases fit TRBD1. Germline lookup yields CDR1 MDHEN and CDR2 SYDVKM. V lost 6 bases to trimming and J lost 5 bases; unmatched junction nucleotides: 1. This CDR3 has 12 amino acids. The CDR3 region has the DNA TGTGCCAGCAGCGGACAGGGGTATGGCTACACCTTC. Translated, it gives CASSGQGYGYTF.

This clone was recorded a few times. This chain connects TRBV19 to TRBJ1-1; 9 nucleotides agree with TRBD1. The V gene end was trimmed by 6 bases and the J gene end by 5 bases; junction bases not matched to a gene: 7. This CDR3 is 14 amino acids long. From germline, CDR1 is LNHDA and CDR2 SQIVND (reference sequence). The CDR3, as DNA: TGTGCCAGTAGCAGGGACAGGGAGACAACTGAAGCTTTCTTT. It codes for CASSRDRETTEAFF.

The chain combines TRBV28 with TRBJ1-5, with 8 bases matching TRBD1. Unmatched junction bases numbered 14, after V lost 6 bases and J lost 7 bases. Germline V CDR1 and CDR2: MDHEN, SYDVKM. The CDR3 contains 16 residues. The CDR3 bases are TGTGCCAGCAGAGACACCGGACAGGGACTGACACAGCCCCAGCATTTT. As protein: CASRDTGQGLTQPQHF.